This T cell receptor (beta chain) stems from a study of spatial heterogeneity in lung cancer. Ten or more counts support this clonotype. Its antigen remains unknown. Specified time point: sample taken at primary tumor resection. No cell sorting; template was whole RNA from tumor, lung tissue or PBMC. Untreated early-stage non-small cell lung cancer patients, fewer than 85 in total, were the donors. Study-wide results and caveats: At resection, ubiquitous expanded tumor TCRs appeared in blood more than at follow-up.

TCRdb called the 5' RACE reads again in MiXCR, with one record for every CDR3 protein. Counted here are tens of thousands of distinct CDR3 sequences, about an eighth occurring once; the ten biggest clones make up about 41%. V was cut by 4 bases and J by 7 bases, with 11 bases left in between. CDR3 length equals 14 residues. The V and J genes are TRBV12-3 or TRBV12-4 and TRBJ1-6; D is unclear. This receptor was identified in a male donor with early-stage non-small cell lung cancer. This sample comprised PBMCs, obtained at surgery. CDR3 in amino acids: CASSSSPGNSPLHF. The CDR3, as DNA: TGTGCCAGCAGTTCTAGCCCGGGGAATTCACCCCTCCACTTT.